A selection of T cell receptor beta chains follows, all from one sample in a study of T-cell memory formation after mild COVID-19. TCRdb analysed the 5' RACE reads with MiXCR anew, one entry per CDR3 protein. This table holds around 310,000 distinct CDR3 sequences, about a sixth found once. The sequenced sample consisted of PBMCs or a T cell subset sorted from them (not recorded which). The receptor set was obtained from a man younger than 30 who had mild COVID-19 (a few samples of this study predate the infection). Cell type and time point are not known. Both conserved end residues are part of each CDR3. D genes are given only for firm matches. Rows give clone size only sometimes, using once, few, many, or a class for an expanded clone.

J gene | V gene | D gene | CDR3 length | clone size | CDR3 DNA | CDR3 protein
TRBJ1-2 | TRBV6-4 | NA | 13 | NA | TGTGCCAGCAGTGCGGGTGACGGCTATGGCTACACCTTC | CASSAGDGYGYTF
TRBJ2-7 | TRBV4-3 | NA | 16 | NA | TGCGCCAGCAGCCATACCGGGACCCTCGTCCCCTACGAGCAGTACTTC | CASSHTGTLVPYEQYF
TRBJ2-5 | TRBV19 | NA | 12 | few | TGTGCCAGTAGTATGCTCGGGGAGACCCAGTACTTC | CASSMLGETQYF
TRBJ2-2 | TRBV23-1 | TRBD1 | 15 | NA | TGCGCCGTCGAAGTCGGGACAGGGGACACCGGGGAGCTGTTTTTT | CAVEVGTGDTGELFF
TRBJ2-7 | TRBV11-1 | NA | 15 | NA | TGTGCCAGCAGCTTATTCACAGGGCCGTTCTACGAGCAGTACTTC | CASSLFTGPFYEQYF
TRBJ2-7 | TRBV7-2 | NA | 13 | few | TGTGCCAGCAGCCGACAGGAGTCCTACGAGCAGTACTTC | CASSRQESYEQYF
TRBJ1-1 | TRBV15 | NA | 14 | many | TGTGCCACCAGCAGATCTTTCGGGGTCACTGAAGCTTTCTTT | CATSRSFGVTEAFF
TRBJ2-1 | TRBV27 | TRBD2 | 16 | NA | TGTGCCAGCAGTTTCTTCGGGACTAGCGGGGGCTATGAGCAGTTCTTC | CASSFFGTSGGYEQFF
TRBJ1-1 | TRBV6-2/TRBV6-3 | NA | 16 | NA | TGTGCCAGCAGTTACAGGGGACACACGAAGTACATTGAAGCTTTCTTT | CASSYRGHTKYIEAFF
TRBJ2-7 | TRBV7-2 | TRBD2 | 16 | many | TGTGCCAGCAGCTCCATCCCACTGGGACTAGCGGACGAGCAGTACTTC | CASSSIPLGLADEQYF
TRBJ2-3 | TRBV13 | TRBD2 | 16 | many | TGTGCCAGCAGCCCGCGGGGGGCCCTGGGTGGAGATACGCAGTATTTT | CASSPRGALGGDTQYF
TRBJ1-5 | TRBV28 | NA | 12 | few | TGTGCCAGCAGCACTGCAGGGCAGCCCCAGCATTTT | CASSTAGQPQHF
TRBJ2-1 | TRBV19 | NA | 13 | NA | TGTGCCAGTAGTACCGGGGGCTACAATGAGCAGTTCTTC | CASSTGGYNEQFF
TRBJ2-1 | TRBV5-6 | NA | 16 | NA | TGTGCCAGCAGCCTATATTGGACAGCCCCTGGCGATGAGCAGTTCTTC | CASSLYWTAPGDEQFF
TRBJ1-5 | TRBV6-5 | NA | 12 | NA | TGTGCCAGCAGAGGGGCTAATCAGCCCCAGCATTTT | CASRGANQPQHF
TRBJ2-3 | TRBV4-2 | TRBD2 | 19 | NA | TGTGCCAGCAGCCAAGTTGCCCAGCGGGGGACCCAAAGCACAGATACGCAGTATTTT | CASSQVAQRGTQSTDTQYF
TRBJ2-7 | TRBV27 | TRBD2 | 16 | many | TGTGCCACCACGGCGGGGGGGCCCAGCGGTTACGAAGAGCAGTACTTC | CATTAGGPSGYEEQYF
TRBJ1-4 | TRBV4-1 | NA | 19 | NA | TGCGCCAGCAGCCGCTGGCAGGGTGGGGCAGGGTCGACTAATGAAAAACTGTTTTTT | CASSRWQGGAGSTNEKLFF
TRBJ1-5 | TRBV3-1 | TRBD1 | 15 | NA | TGTGCCAGCAGCCCCGCAGGGGGCCTCGGGCAGCCCCAGCATTTT | CASSPAGGLGQPQHF
TRBJ2-3 | TRBV6-1 | NA | 14 | few | TGTGCCAGCAGTGACGCGTGGGGGGCAGATACGCAGTATTTT | CASSDAWGADTQYF
TRBJ2-5 | TRBV12-3/TRBV12-4 | NA | 16 | NA | TGTGCCAGCAGTTTAGGGCTCGCGGGGGCGGGAGAGACCCAGTACTTC | CASSLGLAGAGETQYF
TRBJ1-2 | TRBV20-1 | TRBD1 | 13 | few | TGCAGTGCCGAAGACAGGGCAGGCTATGGCTACACCTTC | CSAEDRAGYGYTF
TRBJ1-1 | TRBV27 | NA | 14 | many | TGTGCCAGCACCCCCGGGGGGATAGACACTGAAGCTTTCTTT | CASTPGGIDTEAFF
TRBJ2-7 | TRBV15 | NA | 16 | many | TGTGCCACCAGCAGGTTGAGCAGGTCGGGCTCCTACGAGCAGTACTTC | CATSRLSRSGSYEQYF
TRBJ1-6 | TRBV18 | NA | 13 | few | TGTGCCAGCTCACCACGGATTGATTCACCCCTCCACTTT | CASSPRIDSPLHF